This is a list of T cell receptor beta chains from one sample in a study of OX40 agonist ivuxolimab in advanced cancers. This table comes from immunoSEQ multiplex PCR, and its TCRdb copy is limited to in-frame clones, with some not included. Of about 42,000 clones listed, more than 80% are singletons. The sequencing here drew on CD4+ or CD8+ T cells sorted from blood, taken in a trial of the OX40 agonist ivuxolimab. The receptors were sampled from an adult with an advanced solid tumor such as melanoma, head and neck, liver or kidney cancer. The CDR3 runs from the conserved cysteine through the conserved F or W. The order of the fields is clone size, J gene, V gene, D gene, CDR3 protein, CDR3 DNA. A D gene is named only where the DNA matches it firmly. Clone size is not always given. Where it is, it says once, few, many or a class for expanded clones.

>NA|TRBJ2-1|TRBV19|TRBD2
CASSPGLAGGNEQFF
TGTGCCAGTAGTCCCGGACTAGCGGGAGGCAATGAGCAGTTCTTC
>NA|TRBJ1-2|TRBV28|TRBD1
CASRTGQGGGYTF
TGTGCCAGCAGGACCGGACAGGGAGGAGGCTACACCTTC
>NA|TRBJ2-7|TRBV6-5|TRBD1
CASTGQGLGEQYF
TGTGCCAGCACCGGACAGGGGTTGGGCGAGCAGTACTTC
>NA|TRBJ2-5|TRBV2|NA
CASGDSTGGETQYF
TGTGCCAGCGGGGATTCCACCGGGGGAGAGACCCAGTACTTC
>NA|TRBJ2-7|TRBV27|TRBD2
CASSSLAGAYEQYF
TGTGCCAGCAGTTCACTAGCGGGAGCTTACGAGCAGTACTTC
>few|TRBJ1-5|TRBV2|NA
CASSSGNQPQHF
TGTGCCAGCAGTTCAGGAAATCAGCCCCAGCATTTT
>NA|TRBJ2-3|TRBV5-6|NA
CASSGWATSTDTQYF
TGTGCCAGCAGCGGTTGGGCTACTAGCACAGATACGCAGTATTTT
>NA|TRBJ2-5|TRBV18|NA
CASSPQGVKETQYF
TGTGCCAGCTCACCACAAGGAGTTAAAGAGACCCAGTACTTC
>NA|TRBJ1-4|TRBV4-2|NA
CASSGRENEKLFF
TGTGCCAGCAGCGGGAGAGAAAATGAAAAACTGTTTTTT
>NA|TRBJ2-2|TRBV2|TRBD2
CASSKRTSLAGELFF
TGTGCCAGCAGTAAGCGGACTAGCTTGGCCGGGGAGCTGTTTTTT
>NA|TRBJ2-2|TRBV5-5|NA
CASSLIDTGELFF
TGTGCCAGCAGCTTGATAGACACCGGGGAGCTGTTTTTT
>NA|TRBJ2-4|TRBV7-8|TRBD2
CASSLVGWEGSIQYF
TGTGCCAGCAGCTTAGTAGGTTGGGAGGGCAGCATTCAGTACTTC
>NA|TRBJ2-3|TRBV7-9|NA
CASIMQDASSTDTQYF
TGTGCCAGCATCATGCAGGATGCATCTAGCACAGATACGCAGTATTTT
>NA|TRBJ2-7|TRBV30|TRBD1
CACAGTGAYEQYF
TGTGCCTGTGCCGGGACAGGGGCCTACGAGCAGTACTTC
>once|TRBJ2-7|TRBV19|NA
CASSIGPGNIYEQYF
TGTGCCAGTAGTATAGGTCCAGGAAACATCTACGAGCAGTACTTC
>NA|TRBJ2-1|TRBV29-1|TRBD1
CSSRQGSVFDEQFF
TGCAGCAGTAGACAGGGATCGGTATTCGATGAGCAGTTCTTC
>NA|TRBJ2-5|TRBV5-6|TRBD1
CASSPRTGGQETQYF
TGTGCCAGCAGCCCACGGACAGGGGGGCAAGAGACCCAGTACTTC
>NA|TRBJ1-5|TRBV4-2|NA
CASSQDRWGAEGQPQHF
TGTGCCAGCAGCCAAGATCGGTGGGGGGCTGAAGGGCAGCCCCAGCATTTT
>NA|TRBJ2-7|TRBV28|TRBD1
CAWGTGGYEQYF
TGTGCCTGGGGGACAGGTGGCTACGAGCAGTACTTC
>once|TRBJ2-5|TRBV11-2|NA
CASSLGSPGHGETQYF
TGTGCCAGCAGCTTAGGCTCACCGGGACACGGAGAGACCCAGTACTTC
>NA|TRBJ1-5|TRBV4-2|NA
CASSLQDGESQPQHF
TGTGCCAGCAGCCTACAGGACGGGGAATCTCAGCCCCAGCATTTT
>NA|TRBJ2-7|TRBV18|NA
CASSPGAWGYEQYF
TGTGCCAGCTCACCAGGAGCTTGGGGTTACGAGCAGTACTTC
>NA|TRBJ1-4|TRBV6-5|TRBD1
CASRDRGRSGEKLFF
TGTGCCAGCCGGGACAGGGGGCGGTCAGGTGAAAAACTGTTTTTT
>NA|TRBJ2-3|TRBV5-4|NA
CASSLEGGPSTDTQYF
TGTGCCAGCAGCTTGGAGGGGGGTCCTAGCACAGATACGCAGTATTTT
>once|TRBJ2-3|TRBV6-1|NA
CASSREHDTQYF
TGTGCCAGCAGTCGCGAGCACGATACGCAGTATTTT
>NA|TRBJ2-1|TRBV11-2|NA
CASTLTGTAFLSEQFF
TGTGCCAGCACCCTCACCGGGACCGCATTTTTATCCGAGCAGTTCTTC
>once|TRBJ2-7|TRBV7-2|NA
CASSLFISPSGPSYEQYF
TGTGCCAGCAGCTTATTCATATCGCCCAGCGGGCCTTCCTACGAGCAGTACTTC
>NA|TRBJ2-1|TRBV11-2|TRBD2
CASSWTSGLQSEQFF
TGTGCCAGCAGTTGGACTAGCGGGTTGCAATCCGAGCAGTTCTTC
>NA|TRBJ2-5|TRBV10-2|NA
CASSDPFGGKETQYF
TGCGCCAGCAGTGACCCTTTTGGCGGGAAAGAGACCCAGTACTTC
>NA|TRBJ2-5|TRBV15|TRBD1
CATNQDRGTQEPQYF
TGTGCCACCAACCAGGACAGGGGGACTCAAGAGCCCCAGTACTTC
>NA|TRBJ1-2|TRBV5-5|NA
CASSLDSGGYTF
TGTGCCAGCAGCCTAGACAGTGGTGGCTACACCTTC
>NA|TRBJ1-5|TRBV4-2|TRBD1
CASSRDSPNQPQHF
TGTGCCAGCAGCAGGGACAGCCCTAATCAGCCCCAGCATTTT
>NA|TRBJ2-2|TRBV11-2|TRBD1
CASRTEGQGTTGELFF
TGTGCCAGCAGAACCGAGGGACAGGGGACCACCGGGGAGCTGTTTTTT
>NA|TRBJ1-5|TRBV7-6|NA
CASSLTGNQPQHF
TGTGCCAGCAGCTTAACAGGGAATCAGCCCCAGCATTTT
>once|TRBJ1-4|TRBV6-6|NA
CASSLKQGSEKLFF
TGTGCCAGCAGTTTGAAGCAGGGTTCGGAAAAACTGTTTTTT
>NA|TRBJ2-2|TRBV9|TRBD2
CASSVGVGGLNTGELFF
TGTGCCAGCAGCGTAGGTGTGGGAGGGCTGAACACCGGGGAGCTGTTTTTT
>NA|TRBJ2-3|TRBV28|TRBD2
CASSLAGGPIDTQYF
TGTGCCAGCAGTTTGGCGGGAGGGCCGATAGATACGCAGTATTTT
>NA|TRBJ1-2|TRBV6-5|NA
CASSKQSSYGYTF
TGTGCCAGCAGTAAACAGAGCTCCTATGGCTACACCTTC
>NA|TRBJ2-7|TRBV6-6|NA
CASSYRPEETYEQYF
TGTGCCAGCAGTTACAGGCCCGAGGAAACATACGAGCAGTACTTC
>NA|TRBJ1-3|TRBV19|TRBD1
CASRQRTGSGNTIYF
TGTGCCAGTAGACAACGGACAGGGAGTGGAAACACCATATATTTT
>NA|TRBJ2-5|TRBV30|NA
CASPTAGETQYF
TGTGCCTCCCCGACGGCGGGGGAGACCCAGTACTTC
>NA|TRBJ1-1|TRBV11-1|NA
CASSFPPGTAEAFF
TGTGCCAGCAGCTTCCCCCCTGGGACTGCTGAAGCTTTCTTT
>NA|TRBJ1-4|TRBV18|TRBD1
CASSPDRDGEKLFF
TGTGCCAGCTCACCGGACAGGGATGGTGAAAAACTGTTTTTT
>NA|TRBJ1-2|TRBV28|NA
CASRAPGTELYGYTF
TGTGCCAGCAGGGCTCCCGGGACGGAACTCTATGGCTACACCTTC
>NA|TRBJ2-1|TRBV4-1|TRBD2
CASSQRSGSGGEQFF
TGCGCCAGCAGCCAACGCAGCGGGAGTGGCGGTGAGCAGTTCTTC
>NA|TRBJ2-3|TRBV27|NA
CASSLLTGARDTQYF
TGTGCCAGCAGTTTATTAACTGGGGCTCGGGATACGCAGTATTTT